Listed here are 30 T cell receptor beta chains from one sample, sequenced in a study of CXCR3-negative and CXCR3-positive naive CD8 T cells. The antigens for these receptors are not known. General study results and limits: The TRB CDR3s that CXCR3-positive naive cells carried were more hydrophobic than those of CXCR3-negative naive cells.

cDNA libraries for TRB were generated by 5' RACE incorporating UMI labels. Each CDR3 protein gets one entry in TCRdb, which reprocessed the 5' RACE reads and gives no DNA. This sample's clone table lists tens of thousands of distinct CDR3 sequences. The sample was naive CXCR3+ CD8+ T cells from blood. The subset is: CD45RO-CCR7+CD27+CD95- naive CD8+ T cells expressing CXCR3 (TNR3+). Receptor source: a human donor in good health. Some clones in this sample may be carry-over from other donors' samples.

CDR3 sequence reads: CASSLYAADTQYF. V usage is TRBV7-3 and J usage is TRBJ2-3. The V gene's germline CDR1 is SGHTA and CDR2 FQGTGA. This CDR3 comprises 13 residues.

The rearrangement joins TRBV7-3 to TRBJ2-1; TCRdb returns TRBD1, unconfirmable since there is no DNA. Per germline, CDR1 SGHTA and CDR2 FQGTGA. This CDR3 has 16 residues. The CDR3: CASSLSPSSSYNEQFF. The variable domain in full, completed from reference TRBV7-3 and TRBJ2-1, reads GAGVSQTPSNKVTEKGKYVELRCDPISGHTALYWYRQSLGQGPEFLIYFQGTGAADDSGLPNDRFFAVRPEGSVSTLKIQRTERGDSAVYLCASSLSPSSSYNEQFFGPGTRLTVL.

This chain uses TRBV6-2 or TRBV6-3 with TRBJ2-7; the D call of TRBD1 rests on TCRdb alone, since no DNA is present to check it. This CDR3 is 12 amino acids long. Germline CDR1 reads MNHEY; CDR2 reads SVGEGT. The CDR3 sequence: CATSDGAHEQYF.

The gene calls are TRBV7-9 and TRBJ2-7; without DNA, the TCRdb call of TRBD1 cannot be checked. Germline V lookup: CDR1 SEHNR, CDR2 FQNEAQ (reference sequence). CDR3 length: 14 residues. CDR3 residues: CASSNPGQPYEQYF.

This chain joins TRBV6-5 and TRBJ2-2. In germline, CDR1 is MNHEY, CDR2 SVGAGI. The CDR3 sequence is 13 residues long. The CDR3 spells CASRLANTGELFF.

This rearrangement joins TRBV28 to TRBJ2-1; TCRdb's D call, TRBD2, is unchecked because there is no DNA. The CDR3 covers 16 residues. Germline V CDR1 and CDR2: MDHEN, SYDVKM. CDR3 sequence reads: CASRTPSGSSYNEQFF.

The V and J genes are TRBV5-1 and TRBJ1-5. The germline gives CDR1 SGHRS, CDR2 YFSETQ. This CDR3 is 15 amino acids long. The CDR3 reads CASSLVGQPNQPQHF.

This chain joins TRBV11-2 and TRBJ2-3; as DNA is missing, the TRBD2 call by TCRdb cannot be tested. The CDR3 length is 14 residues. Germline-derived CDR1 and CDR2 are SGHAT and FQNNGV. The CDR3 region is CASSPDGAADTQYF.

This chain connects TRBV6-5 to TRBJ2-4. The V gene's germline CDR1 is MNHEY and CDR2 SVGAGI. The CDR3 contains 14 residues. The CDR3 sequence: CASRPMTAKNIQYF.

The CDR3 sequence is CASSPGTGDYNEQFF. This sequence joins TRBV6-5 and TRBJ2-1; the TRBD1 assignment by TCRdb is unverifiable without DNA. This CDR3 spans 15 amino acids. Germline V gene sequence: CDR1 MNHEY, CDR2 SVGAGI.

The rearrangement uses TRBV6-1 and TRBJ2-2. Germline V lookup: CDR1 MNHNS, CDR2 SASEGT. The CDR3 totals 13 residues. This chain's CDR3 is CASTRDPTGELFF.

The V call is TRBV4-2, the J call TRBJ2-2; the TRBD2 assignment by TCRdb is unverifiable without DNA. The CDR3 loop spans 15 amino acids. The germline V gene encodes CDR1 LGHNA and CDR2 YNFKEQ. CDR3: CASSQESGPSGELFF.

The genes are TRBV28 and TRBJ1-3; TCRdb designates TRBD1, a call that cannot be tested without DNA. This CDR3 has 15 residues. Germline assignment: CDR1 MDHEN and CDR2 SYDVKM. CDR3: CASSFERTGGNTIYF.

The rearrangement links TRBV27 to TRBJ2-7; TCRdb selects TRBD1, and the lack of DNA leaves this call unchecked. This CDR3 is built from 15 residues. Germline loops: CDR1 MNHEY, CDR2 SMNVEV (reference sequence). This CDR3 reads CASSLKGVDSYEQYF.

This chain joins TRBV4-3 and TRBJ1-2; the TCRdb call, TRBD1, lacks DNA for checking. CDR3 length: 15 residues. Germline CDR1 and CDR2: LGHNA and YSLEER. The CDR3 reads CASSQDGMTGDGYTF.

J is TRBJ1-4 and V is TRBV15; TCRdb lists TRBD1, though no DNA is available to test this call. The CDR3 consists of 14 residues. CDR1 is LNHNV, CDR2 YYDKDF, per germline (reference sequence). The CDR3 is CATSRVTGVEKLFF. The variable domain in full, completed from reference TRBV15 and TRBJ1-4, reads DAMVIQNPRYQVTQFGKPVTLSCSQTLNHNVMYWYQQKSSQAPKLLFHYYDKDFNNEADTPDNFQSRRPNTSFCFLDIRSPGLGDTAMYLCATSRVTGVEKLFFGSGTQLSVL.

CDR3 residues: CASSKVGQGSNAEQFF. The V call is TRBV21-1, the J call TRBJ2-1; TCRdb reports TRBD1, a call that lacks DNA to check it against. TRBV21-1 is tagged as a pseudogene. CDR3 size: 16 residues.

The chain joins TRBV12-3 or TRBV12-4 to TRBJ1-5. The CDR3 runs to 14 residues. The CDR3 here is CASSEDHSNQPQHF.

V usage is TRBV29-1 and J usage is TRBJ2-5; without DNA, the TCRdb call of TRBD2 cannot be checked. The germline gives CDR1 SQVTM, CDR2 ANQGSEA. The CDR3 is made up of 14 amino acids. The CDR3 sequence is CSVSSDFGLETQYF.

The rearrangement links TRBV6-2 or TRBV6-3 to TRBJ1-5. Looked up from germline, CDR1 is MNHEY and CDR2 is SVGEGT. The CDR3 has 21 residues. CDR3 region: CASSYSNLLGQGVIRDQPQHF.

The rearrangement uses TRBV29-1 and TRBJ1-2. This CDR3 region has 13 residues. Germline-derived CDR1 and CDR2 are SQVTM and ANQGSEA. CDR3: CSVRGGLHYGYTF.

The rearrangement links TRBV28 to TRBJ2-5; TCRdb gives TRBD1 as the D gene, but with no DNA this cannot be confirmed. Germline V gives CDR1 MDHEN, CDR2 SYDVKM. The CDR3 contains 17 residues. Here the CDR3 reads CASSFPLDGASGETQYF.

V is TRBV20-1 and J is TRBJ2-7; with no DNA, the TCRdb D assignment of TRBD1 cannot be verified. This CDR3 comprises 14 residues. The germline V gene encodes CDR1 DFQATT and CDR2 SNEGSKA (reference sequence). The CDR3 sequence is CSAPPNREIYEQYF.

The V gene is TRBV29-1, the J gene TRBJ2-5; without DNA, the TCRdb call of TRBD1 cannot be checked. The CDR3 has 14 amino acids. Germline V gene sequence: CDR1 SQVTM, CDR2 ANQGSEA. The CDR3: CSVDRGMGQETQYF.

The gene calls are TRBV2 and TRBJ2-7. The germline V gene has CDR1 SNHLY and CDR2 FYNNEI. The CDR3 extends over 14 amino acids. CDR3 protein: CASSQPGATYEQYF. Complete variable domain (other parts from reference TRBV2 and TRBJ2-7): EPEVTQTPSHQVTQMGQEVILRCVPISNHLYFYWYRQILGQKVEFLVSFYNNEISEKSEIFDDQFSVERPDGSNFTLKIRSTKLEDSAMYFCASSQPGATYEQYFGPGTRLTVT.

The V and J genes are TRBV28 and TRBJ2-1; there is no DNA to check the TCRdb D call of TRBD2. The CDR3 has 13 amino acids. Per the germline V gene, CDR1 is MDHEN and CDR2 is SYDVKM. CDR3 loop: CASSFRGPWEQFF.

V usage is TRBV4-1 and J usage is TRBJ2-7; TCRdb's assignment of TRBD2 cannot be checked, as there is no DNA. The germline V gene encodes CDR1 MGHRA and CDR2 YSYEKL. This CDR3 region has 15 residues. CDR3 region: CASSQVLAEHYEQYF.

The chain joins TRBV20-1 to TRBJ2-3; TCRdb's assignment of TRBD2 cannot be checked, as there is no DNA. Germline V gene data show CDR1 as DFQATT and CDR2 as SNEGSKA (reference sequence). This CDR3 spans 15 amino acids. The CDR3 spells CSATTSGGATDTQYF.

The V and J genes are TRBV18 and TRBJ2-1; TCRdb names TRBD2, which stays unverified in the absence of DNA. The CDR3 contains 18 residues. Per germline, CDR1 KGHSH and CDR2 LQKENI. The chain's CDR3 is CASSQTSPYQSSYNEQFF.

CDR3 sequence reads: CSEEQGNTEAFF. This chain connects TRBV20-1 to TRBJ1-1; TCRdb's D call, TRBD1, is unchecked because there is no DNA. Germline assignment: CDR1 DFQATT and CDR2 SNEGSKA (reference sequence). The CDR3 consists of 12 residues.